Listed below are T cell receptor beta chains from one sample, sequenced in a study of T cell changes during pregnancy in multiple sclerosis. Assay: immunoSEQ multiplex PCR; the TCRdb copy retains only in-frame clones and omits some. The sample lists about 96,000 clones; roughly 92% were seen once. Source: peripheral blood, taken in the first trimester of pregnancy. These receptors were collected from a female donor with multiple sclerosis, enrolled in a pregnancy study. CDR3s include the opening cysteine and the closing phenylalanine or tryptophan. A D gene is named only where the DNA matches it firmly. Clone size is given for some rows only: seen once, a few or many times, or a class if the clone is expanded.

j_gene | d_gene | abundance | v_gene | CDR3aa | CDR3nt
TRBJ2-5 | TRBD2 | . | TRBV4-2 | CASSHLRGAGGEETQYF | TGTGCCAGCAGCCACCTGAGAGGAGCGGGAGGGGAAGAGACCCAGTACTTC
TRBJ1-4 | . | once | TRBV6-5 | CASSPYQTNEKLFF | TGTGCCAGCAGCCCATACCAAACTAACGAAAAACTGTTTTTT
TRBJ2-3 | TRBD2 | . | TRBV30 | CAGGTSVVYTQYF | TGTGCCGGCGGGACTAGCGTTGTCTATACGCAGTATTTT
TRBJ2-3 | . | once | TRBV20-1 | CSASLDTQYF | TGCAGTGCTAGCCTAGATACGCAGTATTTT
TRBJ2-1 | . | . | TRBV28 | CASSLVGGGRTYNEQFF | TGTGCCAGCAGTTTGGTTGGGGGCGGGAGAACCTACAATGAGCAGTTCTTC
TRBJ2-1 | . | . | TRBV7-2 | CASSLPGRFPFEAFF | TGTGCCAGCAGCTTACCAGGCCGTTTCCCGTTTGAAGCGTTCTTC
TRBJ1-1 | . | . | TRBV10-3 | CAISVFTEAFF | TGTGCCATCAGTGTATTCACTGAAGCTTTCTTT
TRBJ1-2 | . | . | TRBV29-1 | CSVRTEYGYTF | TGCAGCGTTCGAACGGAGTATGGCTACACCTTC
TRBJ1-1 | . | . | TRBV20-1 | CSASQNTEAFF | TGCAGTGCTAGCCAGAACACTGAAGCTTTCTTT
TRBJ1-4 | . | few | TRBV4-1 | CASTYGRGGEKLFF | TGCGCCAGCACTTACGGACGAGGAGGGGAAAAACTGTTTTTT
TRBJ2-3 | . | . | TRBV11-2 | CASSRTGSLRDTDTQYF | TGTGCCAGCAGCCGCACCGGGAGCCTCAGGGACACAGATACGCAGTATTTT
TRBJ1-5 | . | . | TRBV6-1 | CASSEAGHNNQPQHF | TGTGCCAGCAGTGAAGCGGGACACAACAATCAGCCCCAGCATTTT
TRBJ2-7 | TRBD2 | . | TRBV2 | CASRGPTSGSYEQYF | TGTGCCAGCAGGGGACCGACTAGCGGGAGCTACGAGCAGTACTTC
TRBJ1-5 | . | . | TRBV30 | CAWSRGNQPQHF | TGTGCCTGGAGTCGGGGTAATCAGCCCCAGCATTTT
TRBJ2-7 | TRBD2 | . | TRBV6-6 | CASSYSASGNNEQYF | TGTGCCAGCAGTTACTCGGCTAGCGGGAACAACGAGCAGTACTTC
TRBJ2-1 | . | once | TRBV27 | CASSPRALGQVRGNEQFF | TGTGCCAGCAGCCCCAGAGCCTTAGGCCAAGTCAGGGGCAATGAGCAGTTCTTC
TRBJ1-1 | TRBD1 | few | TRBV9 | CASSVGTGIGDTEAFF | TGTGCCAGCAGCGTAGGGACAGGGATCGGTGACACTGAAGCTTTCTTT
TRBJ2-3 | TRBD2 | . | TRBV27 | CASSPWPLAGDRDTQYF | TGTGCCAGCAGTCCCTGGCCCTTAGCGGGAGACCGGGATACGCAGTATTTT
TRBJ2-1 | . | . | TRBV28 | CASSFSFYEQFF | TGTGCCAGCAGTTTTTCGTTTTATGAGCAGTTCTTC
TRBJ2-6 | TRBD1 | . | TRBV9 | CASSASTGTGGSGANVLTF | TGTGCCAGCAGCGCTTCGACCGGGACAGGGGGTTCTGGGGCCAACGTCCTGACTTTC
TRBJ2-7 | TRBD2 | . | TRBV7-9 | CASSSSGGSKQYF | TGTGCCAGCAGTTCTAGCGGGGGATCCAAGCAGTACTTC
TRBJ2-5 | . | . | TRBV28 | CASRRRGQETQYF | TGTGCCAGCAGAAGACGAGGACAAGAGACCCAGTACTTC
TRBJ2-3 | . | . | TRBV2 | CASSEGGIGTDTQYF | TGTGCCAGCAGTGAAGGGGGCATTGGCACAGATACGCAGTATTTT
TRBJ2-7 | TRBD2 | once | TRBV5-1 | CASSLSGRAYEQYF | TGCGCCAGCAGCCTTAGCGGGAGGGCCTACGAGCAGTACTTC
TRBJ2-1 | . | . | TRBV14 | CASSLSGGSTYNEQFF | TGTGCCAGCAGTCTAAGCGGTGGGAGCACCTACAATGAGCAGTTCTTC
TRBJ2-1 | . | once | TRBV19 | CASSTDRASYNEQFF | TGTGCCAGTAGCACCGACAGAGCATCCTACAATGAGCAGTTCTTC
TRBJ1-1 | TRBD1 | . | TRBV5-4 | CASSTPGQGLFDEAFF | TGTGCCAGCAGCACCCCGGGACAGGGACTGTTTGACGAAGCTTTCTTT
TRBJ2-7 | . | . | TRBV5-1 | CASSLLGLFYEQYF | TGCGCCAGCAGCTTGCTGGGACTTTTCTACGAGCAGTACTTC
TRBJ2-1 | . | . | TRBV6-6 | CASSYSAASNEQFF | TGTGCCAGCAGTTACTCGGCGGCTTCCAATGAGCAGTTCTTC
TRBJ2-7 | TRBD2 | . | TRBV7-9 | CASSLGLAGPYEQYF | TGTGCCAGCAGCTTAGGACTAGCGGGACCCTACGAGCAGTACTTC
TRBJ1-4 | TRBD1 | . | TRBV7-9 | CASSLVQGGEKLFF | TGTGCCAGCAGCCTAGTCCAGGGGGGCGAAAAACTGTTTTTT
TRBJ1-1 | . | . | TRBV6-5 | CASSYKIRTEYTEAFF | TGTGCCAGCAGTTACAAAATCCGGACAGAATACACTGAAGCTTTCTTT
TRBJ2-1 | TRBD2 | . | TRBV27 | CASSFGTSHNEQFF | TGTGCCAGCAGTTTTGGGACTAGTCACAATGAGCAGTTCTTC
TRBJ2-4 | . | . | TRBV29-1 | CSATLDSKNIQYF | TGCAGCGCTACTCTCGATTCCAAAAACATTCAGTACTTC
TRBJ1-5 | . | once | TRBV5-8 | CASSLEDSANQPQHF | TGTGCCAGCAGTTTAGAGGACAGTGCCAATCAGCCCCAGCATTTT
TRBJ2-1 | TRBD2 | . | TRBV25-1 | CASSELAGGTYNEQFF | TGTGCCAGCAGTGAACTAGCGGGAGGAACCTACAATGAGCAGTTCTTC
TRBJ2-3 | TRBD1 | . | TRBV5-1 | CASRRTGGDADTQYF | TGCGCCAGCAGACGGACAGGGGGGGATGCAGATACGCAGTATTTT
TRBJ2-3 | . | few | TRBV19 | CASSISAGSTDTQYF | TGTGCCAGTAGTATTTCGGCAGGTAGCACAGATACGCAGTATTTT
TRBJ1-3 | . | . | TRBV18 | CASSLAGFSGNTIYF | TGTGCCAGCTCACTAGCCGGATTCTCTGGAAACACCATATATTTT
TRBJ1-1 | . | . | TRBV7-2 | CASSPQTGNNLEAFF | TGTGCCAGCAGCCCCCAAACAGGGAATAACCTTGAAGCTTTCTTT
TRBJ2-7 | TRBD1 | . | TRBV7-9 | CASSRGQNPYEQYF | TGTGCCAGCAGCCGGGGACAGAATCCCTACGAGCAGTACTTC
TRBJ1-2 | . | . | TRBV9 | CASSGADGYTF | TGTGCCAGCAGCGGGGCAGATGGCTACACCTTC
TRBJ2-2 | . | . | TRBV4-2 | CASSQDWGRSTGELFF | TGTGCCAGCAGCCAAGATTGGGGGCGGTCCACCGGGGAGCTGTTTTTT
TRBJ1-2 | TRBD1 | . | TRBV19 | CASNLERRGRGYGYTF | TGTGCCAGCAATTTAGAGCGAAGGGGGCGCGGCTATGGCTACACCTTC
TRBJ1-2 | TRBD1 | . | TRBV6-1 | CASSEARGQGYGYTF | TGTGCCAGCAGTGAAGCCCGAGGACAGGGCTATGGCTACACCTTC
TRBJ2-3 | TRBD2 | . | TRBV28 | CASSSTSGDTQYF | TGTGCCAGCAGTTCGACTAGCGGAGATACGCAGTATTTT
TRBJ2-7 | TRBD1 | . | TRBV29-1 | CSVETGQGYEQYF | TGCAGCGTTGAAACGGGACAGGGCTACGAGCAGTACTTC
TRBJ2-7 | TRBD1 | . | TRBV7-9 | CASSLAGQASYEQYF | TGTGCCAGCAGCTTAGCGGGACAGGCTTCCTACGAGCAGTACTTC
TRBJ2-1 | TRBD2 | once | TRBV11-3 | CASSLGTSGRDEQFF | TGTGCCAGCAGCTTAGGGACTAGCGGGAGAGATGAGCAGTTCTTC
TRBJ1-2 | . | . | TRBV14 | CASSQDRTGLSGYTF | TGTGCCAGCAGCCAAGATCGAACAGGGCTATCCGGCTACACCTTC